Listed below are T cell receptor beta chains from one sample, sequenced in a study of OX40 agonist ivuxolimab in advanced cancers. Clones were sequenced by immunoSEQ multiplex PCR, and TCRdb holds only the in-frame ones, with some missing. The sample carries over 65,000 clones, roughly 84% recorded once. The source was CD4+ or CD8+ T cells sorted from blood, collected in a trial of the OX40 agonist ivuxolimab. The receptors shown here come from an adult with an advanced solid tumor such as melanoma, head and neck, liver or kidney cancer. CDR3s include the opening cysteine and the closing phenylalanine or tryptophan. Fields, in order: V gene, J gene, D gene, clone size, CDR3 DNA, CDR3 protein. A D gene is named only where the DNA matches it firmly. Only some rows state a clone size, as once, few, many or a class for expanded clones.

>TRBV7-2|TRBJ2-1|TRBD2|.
TGTGCCAGCAGCTTAGGAGCGGGGGCTTCCAAGCAGTTCTTC
CASSLGAGASKQFF
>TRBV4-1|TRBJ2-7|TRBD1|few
TGCGCCAGCAGCCAACAATTCACTCCGGGACAGGGATCCTACGAGCAGTACTTC
CASSQQFTPGQGSYEQYF
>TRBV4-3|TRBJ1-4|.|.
TGCGCCAGCAGCCAATACGGGCTTGCAACTAATGAAAAACTGTTTTTT
CASSQYGLATNEKLFF
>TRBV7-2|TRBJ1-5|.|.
TGTGCCAGCAGCTTACAGGGGCTCGTCAATCAGCCCCAGCATTTT
CASSLQGLVNQPQHF
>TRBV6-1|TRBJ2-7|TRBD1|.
TGTGCCAGCAGTGAAGCTTGGACAGGGGGCTTCGAGCAGTACTTC
CASSEAWTGGFEQYF
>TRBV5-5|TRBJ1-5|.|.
TGTGCCAGCAGCTTCTCAGGGAATCAGCCCCAGCATTTT
CASSFSGNQPQHF
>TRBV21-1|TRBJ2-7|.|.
TGTGCCAGCAGCCCGCCTAGCGGGAGGTCCACCTACGAGCAGTACTTC
CASSPPSGRSTYEQYF
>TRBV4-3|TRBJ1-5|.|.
TGCGCCAGCAGCCAACGGCATAGCAATCAGCCCCAGCATTTT
CASSQRHSNQPQHF
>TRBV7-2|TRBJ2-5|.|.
TGTGCCAGCAGCCCGCGACAGTTGTACCAAGAGACCCAGTACTTC
CASSPRQLYQETQYF
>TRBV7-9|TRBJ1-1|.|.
TGTGCCAGCAGCTTAGGAGGGCGGTGGAACACTGAAGCTTTCTTT
CASSLGGRWNTEAFF
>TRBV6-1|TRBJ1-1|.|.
TGTGCCAGCAGTGCCCTCAGGATGAACACTGAAGCTTTCTTT
CASSALRMNTEAFF
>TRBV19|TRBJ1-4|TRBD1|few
TGTGCCAGTAGGGGGACAGGGGACCTCACACCATTGTTTTTT
CASRGTGDLTPLFF
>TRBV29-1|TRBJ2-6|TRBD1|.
TGCAGCGTTGTCCAGGGGGCTGGGGCCAACGTCCTGACTTTC
CSVVQGAGANVLTF
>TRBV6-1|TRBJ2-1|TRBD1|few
TGTGCCGGGAAACCTCAGGGGGCTATGAATGAGCAGTTCTTC
CAGKPQGAMNEQFF
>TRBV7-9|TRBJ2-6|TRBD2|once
TGTGCCAGCAGCCGGGGGGAGACCAACGTCCTGACTTTC
CASSRGETNVLTF
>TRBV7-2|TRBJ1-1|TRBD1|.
TGTGCCAGCAGCACAAGGACAGGCCCGGGCACTGAAGCTTTCTTT
CASSTRTGPGTEAFF
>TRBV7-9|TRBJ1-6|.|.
TGTGCCAGCAGCTTAAGGGTTTCCACTTCACCCCTCCACTTT
CASSLRVSTSPLHF
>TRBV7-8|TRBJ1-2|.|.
TGTGCCAGCAGCCCTGACACGAGCTATGGCTACACCTTC
CASSPDTSYGYTF
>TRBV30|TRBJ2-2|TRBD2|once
TGTGCCTGGGCCCCTCCGTCGGGACTAGCTCTGGGCGGGGAGCTGTTTTTT
CAWAPPSGLALGGELFF
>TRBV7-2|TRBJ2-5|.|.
TGTGCCAGCAGCTTAGCGCAAGGGGTGAGGGAGACCCAGTACTTC
CASSLAQGVRETQYF
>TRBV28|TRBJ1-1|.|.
TGTGCCAGCAGGTACGGGGGAGGAGCTTTCTTT
CASRYGGGAFF
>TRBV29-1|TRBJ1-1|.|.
TGCAGCCTCAGGGAGGGCAGGGTCACTGAAGCTTTCTTT
CSLREGRVTEAFF